A single sample gave rise to the 2 T cell receptor beta chains below, sequenced in a study of lymphopenia after photon versus proton radiotherapy. Libraries were prepared by immunoSEQ multiplex PCR; TCRdb keeps only in-frame clonotypes and omits some of them. The table includes 42,000 or so clones, around four fifths detected once. Source: peripheral blood, taken from a patient treated with proton-based radiotherapy. These receptors came from a woman between 65 and 79 years old with pancreatic cancer.

CDR3 in DNA: TGTGCCAGCATGCGCCCGGGGACTGGGGCCAACGTCCTGACTTTC. Residues: CASMRPGTGANVLTF. The J gene is TRBJ2-6, the V gene TRBV25-1, with D perhaps matching TRBD2 (5 bases). The CDR3 has 15 residues. Trimming shortened V by 7 bases and J by 2 bases, and 12 bases separated the two germline ends. CDR1 and CDR2 from the germline V gene are MGHDK and SYGVNS.

This clone was seen only a few times. The genes are TRBV6-5 and TRBJ1-2; no definite D call. This CDR3 spans 14 amino acids. V was cut by 2 bases and J by 7 bases, with 14 bases left in between. Germline assignment: CDR1 MNHEY and CDR2 SVGAGI. The DNA for the CDR3 is TGTGCCAGCAGTTACGACCACGCAGATCTTGGCTACACCTTC. Encoded protein: CASSYDHADLGYTF.